This is a list of T cell receptor beta chains from one sample in a study of CD8 T cells in Susac syndrome. TCRdb re-derived calls from the immunoSEQ multiplex PCR reads in MiXCR, one entry per CDR3 protein. The repertoire holds about 210,000 distinct CDR3 sequences, with roughly 92% as singletons. The sample consisted of CD4+ T cells from PBMCs. Receptors originate from a human donor in good health. The CDR3 runs from the conserved cysteine through the conserved F or W. The order of the fields is V gene, D gene, J gene, clone size, CDR3 DNA, CDR3 protein. D genes are given only for firm matches. Size values are once, few and many counts, or a class for expanded clones, and some rows have none.

v_gene: TRBV7-2
d_gene: -
j_gene: TRBJ2-5
abundance: -
CDR3nt: TGTGCCAGCAGCCTGGACTGGGATCGGACCCAGTACTTC
CDR3aa: CASSLDWDRTQYF

v_gene: TRBV29-1
d_gene: -
j_gene: TRBJ2-5
abundance: -
CDR3nt: TGCAGCGTTGAGTACCCAGGGCTTCGGGAGACCCAGTACTTC
CDR3aa: CSVEYPGLRETQYF

v_gene: TRBV4-1
d_gene: -
j_gene: TRBJ1-5
abundance: -
CDR3nt: TGCGCCAGCAGCCAAGATGGCACAAGAGGTCAGCCCCAGCATTTT
CDR3aa: CASSQDGTRGQPQHF

v_gene: TRBV29-1
d_gene: -
j_gene: TRBJ2-2
abundance: once
CDR3nt: TGCAGCGTTGTCTTAGGGTCTTACACCGGGGAGCTGTTTTTT
CDR3aa: CSVVLGSYTGELFF

v_gene: TRBV27
d_gene: -
j_gene: TRBJ2-3
abundance: -
CDR3nt: TGTGCCAGCAGTTCAATGAGGGTTACTAGCACAGATACGCAGTATTTT
CDR3aa: CASSSMRVTSTDTQYF

v_gene: TRBV7-9
d_gene: TRBD1
j_gene: TRBJ1-1
abundance: -
CDR3nt: TGTGCCAGCATCCCGACAGGGTCGAACACTGAAGCTTTCTTT
CDR3aa: CASIPTGSNTEAFF

v_gene: TRBV19
d_gene: -
j_gene: TRBJ1-5
abundance: -
CDR3nt: TGTGCCAGTAGTTGGGGGGGGCCCCAGCATTTT
CDR3aa: CASSWGGPQHF

v_gene: TRBV29-1
d_gene: -
j_gene: TRBJ1-1
abundance: -
CDR3nt: TGCAGCGTTGTCACGGTCACTGAAGCTTTCTTT
CDR3aa: CSVVTVTEAFF

v_gene: TRBV7-2
d_gene: -
j_gene: TRBJ2-3
abundance: -
CDR3nt: TGTGCCAGCAGCTTGGGTAAACTGGGAGATACGCAGTATTTT
CDR3aa: CASSLGKLGDTQYF

v_gene: TRBV7-6
d_gene: -
j_gene: TRBJ2-3
abundance: -
CDR3nt: TGTGCCAGCAGCTTAGAGGGGCTCCGCACAGATACGCAGTATTTT
CDR3aa: CASSLEGLRTDTQYF

v_gene: TRBV2
d_gene: -
j_gene: TRBJ1-2
abundance: once
CDR3nt: TGTGCCAGCAGGCGCTCTAACTATGGCTACACCTTC
CDR3aa: CASRRSNYGYTF

v_gene: TRBV3-1
d_gene: -
j_gene: TRBJ1-1
abundance: -
CDR3nt: TGTGCCAGCAGCCAAGGGTGGTACACTGAAGCTTTCTTT
CDR3aa: CASSQGWYTEAFF

v_gene: TRBV4-1
d_gene: -
j_gene: TRBJ2-6
abundance: once
CDR3nt: TGCGCCAGCAGCCAAGACCGAACCCCGGACGCGGCCAACGTCCTGACTTTC
CDR3aa: CASSQDRTPDAANVLTF

v_gene: TRBV2
d_gene: TRBD2
j_gene: TRBJ2-3
abundance: -
CDR3nt: TGTGCCAGCAGTTGGACTAGCGAGGGTACGCAGTATTTT
CDR3aa: CASSWTSEGTQYF

v_gene: TRBV4-1
d_gene: -
j_gene: TRBJ2-7
abundance: -
CDR3nt: TGCGCCAGCAGCCAAGTACTAGGGTCCTACGAGCAGTACTTC
CDR3aa: CASSQVLGSYEQYF

v_gene: TRBV6-6
d_gene: TRBD1
j_gene: TRBJ1-6
abundance: -
CDR3nt: TGTGCCAGCGACAGGGTAATAAATTCACCCCTCCACTTT
CDR3aa: CASDRVINSPLHF

v_gene: TRBV19
d_gene: -
j_gene: TRBJ1-5
abundance: -
CDR3nt: TGTGCCAGTAGTATCGAGGCCAGGGCCCAACAGCCCCAGCATTTT
CDR3aa: CASSIEARAQQPQHF

v_gene: TRBV11-2
d_gene: -
j_gene: TRBJ1-1
abundance: few
CDR3nt: TGTGCCAGCAGCTTAGATTCAGACACTGAAGCTTTCTTT
CDR3aa: CASSLDSDTEAFF

v_gene: TRBV7-9
d_gene: -
j_gene: TRBJ2-5
abundance: few
CDR3nt: TGTGCCAGCAGCTCCCCCACGGTACAAGTGACCCAGTACTTC
CDR3aa: CASSSPTVQVTQYF

v_gene: TRBV9
d_gene: -
j_gene: TRBJ1-2
abundance: -
CDR3nt: TGTGCCAGCAGCGTAAGCCAAGGGGTCGACTATGGCTACACCTTC
CDR3aa: CASSVSQGVDYGYTF

v_gene: TRBV7-3
d_gene: -
j_gene: TRBJ2-2
abundance: -
CDR3nt: TGTGCCAGCAGCTTAAAGGCGCTTGACAAGGTGTGGACCGGGGAGCTGTTTTTT
CDR3aa: CASSLKALDKVWTGELFF

v_gene: TRBV19
d_gene: -
j_gene: TRBJ2-7
abundance: -
CDR3nt: TGTGCCAGTAGTATAGCGGCGACAGTCTCCTACGAGCAGTACTTC
CDR3aa: CASSIAATVSYEQYF

v_gene: TRBV7-9
d_gene: -
j_gene: TRBJ1-1
abundance: -
CDR3nt: TGTGCCAGCAGCCGCCGGACGGGGACTGAAGCTTTCTTT
CDR3aa: CASSRRTGTEAFF

v_gene: TRBV13
d_gene: -
j_gene: TRBJ2-7
abundance: -
CDR3nt: TGTGCCAGCAGCTTAGTGAGGGGCTCCTACGAGCAGTACTTC
CDR3aa: CASSLVRGSYEQYF

v_gene: TRBV20-1
d_gene: TRBD1
j_gene: TRBJ1-2
abundance: -
CDR3nt: TGCAGTGCTAGGGGAAACATCCATCAGGGGGACTATGGCTACACCTTC
CDR3aa: CSARGNIHQGDYGYTF

v_gene: TRBV28
d_gene: -
j_gene: TRBJ1-2
abundance: -
CDR3nt: TGTGCCCTACGGGGAAAAAATGGCTACACCTTC
CDR3aa: CALRGKNGYTF

v_gene: TRBV28
d_gene: -
j_gene: TRBJ1-1
abundance: -
CDR3nt: TGTGCCAGCAGTTCCGACGGGAGGGACACTGAAGCTTTCTTT
CDR3aa: CASSSDGRDTEAFF

v_gene: TRBV11-2
d_gene: -
j_gene: TRBJ1-4
abundance: -
CDR3nt: TGTGCCAGCAGCCCCCGACCTGGAGCGTATGAAAAACTGTTTTTT
CDR3aa: CASSPRPGAYEKLFF

v_gene: TRBV29-1
d_gene: -
j_gene: TRBJ2-1
abundance: -
CDR3nt: TGCAGCGTCCGAGAATCTTCCGACAATGAGCAGTTCTTC
CDR3aa: CSVRESSDNEQFF

v_gene: TRBV7-8
d_gene: -
j_gene: TRBJ2-7
abundance: few
CDR3nt: TGTGCCAGCAGCTTTCTGGCCTACGAGCAGTACTTC
CDR3aa: CASSFLAYEQYF

v_gene: TRBV6-2/TRBV6-3
d_gene: TRBD1
j_gene: TRBJ1-2
abundance: -
CDR3nt: TGTGCCAGCAGTGCCTGGATGGGACAGGGGGCGAAAGGCTACACCTTC
CDR3aa: CASSAWMGQGAKGYTF

v_gene: TRBV2
d_gene: TRBD2
j_gene: TRBJ2-3
abundance: -
CDR3nt: TGTGCCACGCAGATAGCGGGGGGGGTGACAGATACGCAGTATTTT
CDR3aa: CATQIAGGVTDTQYF

v_gene: TRBV5-1
d_gene: TRBD1
j_gene: TRBJ1-6
abundance: -
CDR3nt: TGCGCCAGCAGCGGAGGACAGGGAACTTCACCCCTCCACTTT
CDR3aa: CASSGGQGTSPLHF

v_gene: TRBV19
d_gene: TRBD2
j_gene: TRBJ2-1
abundance: once
CDR3nt: TGTGCCAGTAGTTCGGGGGGGGCGCGGAATGAGCAGTTCTTC
CDR3aa: CASSSGGARNEQFF

v_gene: TRBV7-9
d_gene: TRBD2
j_gene: TRBJ2-1
abundance: -
CDR3nt: TGTGCCAGCAGCTCTCGGACTAGCGGGGGGGAGGATGAGCAGTTCTTC
CDR3aa: CASSSRTSGGEDEQFF

v_gene: TRBV7-9
d_gene: -
j_gene: TRBJ1-4
abundance: -
CDR3nt: TGTGCCAGCAGCCGAGCAGGGCGAAGGACAACTAATGAAAAACTGTTTTTT
CDR3aa: CASSRAGRRTTNEKLFF

v_gene: TRBV3-1
d_gene: -
j_gene: TRBJ1-6
abundance: once
CDR3nt: TGTGCCAGCAGCCAAGAGAAATTCTCGGGCGGATCACCCCTCCACTTT
CDR3aa: CASSQEKFSGGSPLHF